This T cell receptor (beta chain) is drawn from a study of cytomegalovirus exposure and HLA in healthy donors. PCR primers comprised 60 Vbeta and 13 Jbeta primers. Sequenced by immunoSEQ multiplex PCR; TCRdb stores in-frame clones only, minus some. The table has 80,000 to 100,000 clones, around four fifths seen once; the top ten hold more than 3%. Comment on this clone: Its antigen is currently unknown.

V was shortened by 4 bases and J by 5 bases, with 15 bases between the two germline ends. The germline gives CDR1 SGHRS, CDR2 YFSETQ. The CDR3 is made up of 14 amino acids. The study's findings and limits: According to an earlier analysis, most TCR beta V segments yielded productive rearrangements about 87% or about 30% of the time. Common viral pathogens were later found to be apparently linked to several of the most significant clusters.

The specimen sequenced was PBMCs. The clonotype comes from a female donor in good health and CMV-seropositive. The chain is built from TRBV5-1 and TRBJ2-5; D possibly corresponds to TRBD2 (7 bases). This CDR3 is CASSRGVGAETQYF. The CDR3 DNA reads TGCGCCAGCAGCCGGGGGGTGGGGGCTGAGACCCAGTACTTC.